The 20 T cell receptor beta chains below all came from one sample that was sequenced in a study of post-analysis software for immune sequencing data. General observations from the study: In patients, about 5 TRBV segments were more frequent than in controls, with TRBV5-6, TRBV5-1 and TRBV20-1 among them.

Unique molecular identifiers featured in each of the TCR beta cDNA libraries. TCRdb re-called the PCR reads with MiXCR, one entry per CDR3 protein. This table has fewer than 550,000 distinct CDR3 sequences, around 34% appearing once. For these TCRs, the target antigens are not known. Source material: blood. Source of these receptors: a girl under 18 with multiple sclerosis.

This clonotype showed up just once. This chain uses TRBV5-1 with TRBJ1-1, with D possibly TRBD1 on 5 matching bases. Trimming took off 2 bases at V and 3 bases at J, with 14 bases between the two ends. The CDR3 is 15 residues long. Germline assignment: CDR1 SGHRS and CDR2 YFSETQ. CDR3 nucleotides: TGCGCCAGCAGCTTTGACCTTGCCAGGGACACTGAAGCTTTCTTT. This gives the protein CASSFDLARDTEAFF.

This chain connects TRBV20-1 to TRBJ2-7; possible D gene TRBD1, 5 bases. This CDR3 region has 15 residues. Germline CDR1 and CDR2: DFQATT and SNEGSKA (reference sequence). Trimming removed 1 base at V and 1 base at J, with 14 bases between. The CDR3, as DNA: TGCAGTGCTAGAGTCACTATAGGGGTTTCCTACGAGCAGTACTTC. Translating gives CSARVTIGVSYEQYF.

This clonotype appeared a few times. The chain employs TRBV5-1 and TRBJ1-1; possible D gene TRBD1, 6 bases. V lost 0 bases and J lost 2, with 11 bases in between. The CDR3 contains 15 residues. Germline loops: CDR1 SGHRS, CDR2 YFSETQ. The CDR3 reads CASSLAGEANTEAFF. DNA for the CDR3: TGCGCCAGCAGCTTGGCAGGGGAAGCTAACACTGAAGCTTTCTTT. Full variable domain (remainder filled in from reference TRBV5-1 and TRBJ1-1): KAGVTQTPRYLIKTRGQQVTLSCSPISGHRSVSWYQQTPGQGLQFLFEYFSETQRNKGNFPGRFSGRQFSNSRSEMNVSTLELGDSALYLCASSLAGEANTEAFFGQGTRLTVV.

This clonotype has only a few counts. The chain joins TRBV5-6 to TRBJ2-3; D is undetermined. CDR1 is SGHDT, CDR2 YYEEEE, per germline. The V end was cut by 4 bases, the J end by 1 base, with 10 bases between. The length of the CDR3 is 14 residues. CDR3 residues: CASSPNGGTDTQYF. CDR3 nucleotides: TGTGCCAGCAGCCCTAATGGGGGCACAGATACGCAGTATTTT.

This clonotype was counted between two and nine times. The chain recombines TRBV5-1 with TRBJ2-1, with no clear D. V was shortened by 0 bases and J by 7 bases, with 11 bases between the two germline ends. The CDR3 loop spans 14 amino acids. The germline V gene has CDR1 SGHRS and CDR2 YFSETQ. This chain's CDR3 is CASSLGARANEQFF. The CDR3 DNA follows: TGCGCCAGCAGCTTGGGGGCAAGGGCGAATGAGCAGTTCTTC.

The chain uses TRBV20-1 and TRBJ2-7, with a weak D call TRBD2 (6 bases). V was cut by 3 bases and J by 3 bases, with 18 bases left in between. Per the germline V gene, CDR1 is DFQATT and CDR2 is SNEGSKA (reference sequence). This CDR3 region has 15 residues. In nucleotides, the CDR3 is TGCAGTGCTAGTCCCCCCTTCTCCGGGAGCTACGAGCAGTACTTC. It encodes CSASPPFSGSYEQYF.

The gene calls are TRBV20-1 and TRBJ2-3, with TRBD2 matching over 7 bases. Germline trimming cut 1 base from V and 3 bases from J; bases unmatched to any gene: 10. This CDR3 comprises 16 residues. Germline CDR1 reads DFQATT; CDR2 reads SNEGSKA (reference sequence). This CDR3 is CSARAPTSGATDTQYF. In DNA form, the CDR3 reads TGCAGTGCTAGAGCCCCCACGAGCGGGGCAACAGATACGCAGTATTTT.

The chain recombines TRBV21-1 with TRBJ2-5; the listed D gene, TRBD1, was not tested against the DNA. TRBV21-1 is deemed a pseudogene. The CDR3 is 12 amino acids. CDR3 sequence (DNA): TGTGCCAGCAGCACAGGGGGACAGGGTGCGTACTTC. It specifies CASSTGGQGAYF.

V is TRBV6-5 and J is TRBJ2-3; 9 nucleotides match TRBD2. This CDR3 comprises 16 residues. Germline V CDR1 and CDR2: MNHEY, SVGAGI. J lost 5 bases, V lost 5 bases, and 11 bases had no gene match. The CDR3 protein is CASSRAAGGPRDTQYF. CDR3 bases: TGTGCCAGCAGTCGAGCCGCGGGGGGGCCCAGAGATACGCAGTATTTT.

The chain couples TRBV29-1 to TRBJ2-7; no firm D call. The CDR3 totals 12 residues. Looked up from germline, CDR1 is SQVTM and CDR2 is ANQGSEA. The ends were cut back, 7 bases at V and 0 bases at J, with 10 bases in the middle. This chain's CDR3 is CSASDFSYEQYF. The CDR3, as DNA: TGCAGCGCATCCGACTTCTCCTACGAGCAGTACTTC.

The chain recombines TRBV20-1 with TRBJ2-3; 15 nucleotides agree with TRBD2. V was clipped by 5 bases and J by 3 bases; unmatched bases: 6. The V gene's germline CDR1 is DFQATT and CDR2 SNEGSKA (reference sequence). The CDR3 spans 16 residues. The CDR3 nucleotides read TGCAGTGCTCACTTCGGGACTAGCGGGGGGACAGATACGCAGTATTTT. Amino acid sequence: CSAHFGTSGGTDTQYF.

The sample holds a few counts of this clonotype. This chain links TRBV27 with TRBJ2-5; D is tentatively TRBD1 or TRBD2 (6 bases each). The CDR3 length is 14 residues. Germline V lookup: CDR1 MNHEY, CDR2 SMNVEV (reference sequence). Trimming shortened V by 5 bases and J by 5 bases, and 15 bases separated the two germline ends. The CDR3 here is CASSIWGAEETQYF. The CDR3 DNA is TGTGCCAGCAGTATTTGGGGGGCTGAGGAGACCCAGTACTTC.

This sequence joins TRBV18 and TRBJ2-3; tentative D call: TRBD1 (6 bases). CDR1 is KGHSH, CDR2 LQKENI, per germline. The length of the CDR3 is 15 residues. V was shortened by 3 bases and J by 4 bases, with 14 bases between the two germline ends. This CDR3 is CASSPSIQGSDTQYF. CDR3 in DNA: TGTGCCAGCTCACCGAGCATACAGGGTTCAGATACGCAGTATTTT. The full variable domain, in which reference TRBV18 and TRBJ2-3 provide the parts outside the CDR3, is NAGVMQNPRHLVRRRGQEARLRCSPMKGHSHVYWYRQLPEEGLKFMVYLQKENIIDESGMPKERFSAEFPKEGPSILRIQQVVRGDSAAYFCASSPSIQGSDTQYFGPGTRLTVL.

A single count supports this clonotype. The genes are TRBV12-5 and TRBJ2-7; 9 bases are a match to TRBD1. The J call is uncertain, as TRBJ2-5 better fits the DNA end. The CDR3 is 13 residues long. Per germline, CDR1 LGHNT and CDR2 FRNRAP. CDR3 residues: CASGSDRGETQYF. The CDR3 region has the DNA TGTGCTAGTGGTTCCGACAGGGGGGAGACCCAGTACTTC.

Concerning this clonotype: Mismatch with germline at one junction end may stem from a read error. The CDR3, as DNA: TGCACCAGCAGCAGTGGACTAGATAGCACAGATACGCAGTATTTT. Translating it yields CTSSSGLDSTDTQYF. The chain uses TRBV5-1 and TRBJ2-3; 7 positions match TRBD2. The CDR3 contains 15 residues. Germline CDR1 reads SGHRS; CDR2 reads YFSETQ.

The chain carries TRBV6-1 and TRBJ2-3; a weak D match, TRBD2 (6 bases). V lost 4 bases and J 1 base, leaving 12 bases between the germline ends. Per the germline V gene, CDR1 is MNHNS and CDR2 is SASEGT. The CDR3 is 15 residues long. The CDR3, as DNA: TGTGCCAGCAGTGGAGAAGAGCGGGGCACAGATACGCAGTATTTT. Protein sequence: CASSGEERGTDTQYF.

The CDR3 DNA follows: TGTGCCAGCAGCAACGCACAGCTGTATGGCTACACCTTC. It yields the protein CASSNAQLYGYTF. The chain is built from TRBV3-1 and TRBJ1-2; the D is unclear. The V end was cut by 5 bases, the J end by 5 bases, with 12 bases between. The CDR3 has 13 residues. Germline CDR1 and CDR2: LGHDT and YNNKEL (reference sequence). The entire variable domain, with the rest obtained from reference TRBV3-1 and TRBJ1-2, is as follows: DTAVSQTPKYLVTQMGNDKSIKCEQNLGHDTMYWYKQDSKKFLKIMFSYNNKELIINETVPNRFSPKSPDKAHLNLHINSLELGDSAVYFCASSNAQLYGYTFGSGTRLTVV.

Ten or more counts support this clonotype. V gene TRBV7-6 combines with J gene TRBJ1-1, with D hard to call. The V and J ends lost 8 bases and 1 base respectively, with 14 bases between them. CDR3 size: 14 residues. In germline, CDR1 is SGHVS, CDR2 FNYEAQ. The CDR3 reads CASGRYTQNTEAFF. For the CDR3, the DNA is TGTGCCAGCGGACGTTATACACAGAACACTGAAGCTTTCTTT.

V usage is TRBV20-1 and J usage is TRBJ2-1; D is unclear. From germline, CDR1 is DFQATT and CDR2 SNEGSKA (reference sequence). CDR3 length: 15 amino acids. V was cut by 1 base and J by 0 bases, with 10 bases left in between. The CDR3 sequence is CSARAYKSSYNEQFF. In DNA, the CDR3 is TGCAGTGCTAGAGCCTACAAGAGCTCCTACAATGAGCAGTTCTTC.

The chain links TRBV24-1 to TRBJ1-2; 8 bases are a match to TRBD1. The CDR3 covers 12 residues. Germline V lookup: CDR1 KGHDR, CDR2 SFDVKD. With 7 bases clipped from V and 7 bases from J, the junction kept 4 bases outside the gene matches. The CDR3 spells CATSSGGGGYTF. CDR3 sequence (DNA): TGTGCCACCAGCTCAGGGGGCGGTGGCTACACCTTC.